The source of this T cell receptor (beta chain) is a study of persistence of HIV-infected CD4 T cells (TCRdb year 2020). Study-level background: CMV- and HIV-1 Gag-responding CD4+ T cells were isolated from ART-treated individuals so that antigen-driven clonal expansion of HIV-1-infected cells could be examined. Participants had been on suppressive ART for a median of 8 years. The clonality of all cells in each sorted population was assessed by TCRbeta sequencing, whereas the clonality of infected cells was assessed by proviral sequencing. Cross-participant TCR cluster analysis included roughly 8 participants for CMV and over five participants for Gag. Peripheral blood samples of up to about 200 mL were collected at multiple time points, except for two participants, who underwent leukapheresis at a single time point.

The immunoSEQ hsTCRB assay version 4 in survey mode was used to sequence TCRbeta repertoires from genomic DNA. Genomic DNA was diluted to 7.5 to 10 ng/uL, using up to 1 ug per sample for TCRbeta sequencing. On the study's bioinformatics: ImmunoSeq Analyzer 3.0 was used for analysis of TCRbeta data, and diversity was computed on productive nucleotide rearrangements. The improved Chao index was used to estimate lower-bound TCR diversity, and the Gini coefficient was used to estimate clonality using the Immunarch R package. When different nucleotide rearrangements encoded the same CDR3beta amino acid sequence, each rearrangement was treated as a distinct clonotype. TCRbeta sequences significantly enriched in antigen-responding cells relative to anti-CD3/anti-CD28-activated cells were identified by differential abundance analysis. GLIPH2 grouped TCRs by predicted peptide-MHC specificity, both within each participant and across combined participant data sets. TCRdb obtained this table from immuneACCESS and retained in-frame rearrangements with V and J assigned. These tables miss some clones; where compared with another copy, unresolved V genes account for less than half of the shortfall, and the remainder is unexplained. V, J and clone size derive from that table, while D and trimming were established from the DNA sequence. This sample holds just under 65,000 clones; 70% to 75% were observed only once. The top ten clonotypes cover more than 1.5% of the sample.

The full study reports these points: Significantly lower TCRbeta richness was observed in CMV- and Gag-responding cells than in anti-CD3/anti-CD28-responding cells, and higher oligoclonality was observed in CMV-responding cells than in CD3/CD28-stimulated and Gag-responding cells. Antigen-responding cells were enriched for degenerate expanded CDR3beta sequences, which suggests convergent selection of CD4+ responses to CMV and Gag. Only a small number of individuals took part in the study, and only a limited range of antigens was tested. Because the TCR analyses were done in bulk, restricting them to just the rare CMV-responding cells that actually carried HIV-1 proviruses was not possible. Within the same sorted populations, TCR oligoclonality correlated with proviral oligoclonality.

The label giving this sample's treatment or condition can be read as: suppressive antiretroviral therapy. A pool of overlapping HIV-1 Gag 15-mer peptides was used at 0.8 to 1 ug per peptide per mL for cell stimulation. Memory CD4+ T cells that did not respond, being CD40L-negative, CD69-negative and CD45RO-high, were sorted as memory populations depleted of antigen-responding cells. HIV-1-infected adults in whom suppressive ART had been started during chronic infection were enrolled as participants. For at least 4 years, participants had undetectable plasma HIV-1 RNA, below 50 copies/mL. To be included, a participant needed positive CMV serology and a CD4+ T cell count above 400 cells/uL. Before stimulation, PBMCs were isolated using density centrifugation and then depleted of CD8+ T cells. For less than 20 hours, CD8-depleted PBMCs were stimulated with anti-CD28/CD49d costimulation, a CD40-blocking antibody, and enfuvirtide, which was added to prevent new infections. Sorting was done on either a Beckman Coulter MoFlo Legacy or an XDP sorter, and propidium iodide was used to exclude dead cells. Genomic DNA was extracted using the QIAamp DNA Mini Kit for samples with more than one million cells and using the Quick-DNA Microprep Kit for all other samples.

About this clone: What this receptor recognizes is not known. Per-base quality was not reported, and no clone a single base away is much larger than it.

Trimming at the junction amounts to 4 bases on V and 5 bases on J, and the germline ends lie 20 bases apart. The germline V gene specifies MDHEN as CDR1 and SYDVKM as CDR2. The CDR3, from cysteine to phenylalanine, totals 16 residues. The kept DNA is CDR3 alone, 48 bases in frame from the first base. Sequencing used CD4+ T cells sorted from PBMCs after approximately 18-hour stimulation, obtained from a patient who received antiretroviral therapy. What the cell subset or site label conveys for this sample: CD40L-CD69- CD45RO-high memory CD4 T cells not responding to Gag peptides. The sequence links TRBV28 to TRBJ1-2; D gene: possibly TRBD1, on 6 matching bases. The clonotype comes from an adult man with HIV who was CMV-seropositive. Read as DNA, the sequence is TGTGCCAGCAGTTGGCCGGGGGCGGCTAGTCGGTATGGCTACACCTTC. Protein translation: CASSWPGAASRYGYTF.